Shown below are 20 T cell receptor beta chains from a single sample sequenced in a study of cytomegalovirus exposure and HLA in healthy donors. PCR was performed using 60 Vbeta and 13 Jbeta primers. Libraries were prepared by immunoSEQ multiplex PCR; TCRdb keeps only in-frame clonotypes and omits some of them. The data contain over 150,000 clones, 80% of them singletons. Material: PBMCs. The receptors were gathered from a boy aged 5 to 17 in good health and CMV-seronegative.

A few counts support this clone. Here the CDR3 DNA reads TGTGCCAGCTCACCTCTAGGGGCGGGGGAGGCTGAAGCTTTCTTT. It translates to CASSPLGAGEAEAFF. This rearrangement joins TRBV18 to TRBJ1-1; perhaps TRBD1 as D (5 bases). The germline V gene encodes CDR1 KGHSH and CDR2 LQKENI. This CDR3 contains 15 residues. Trimming shortened V by 3 bases and J by 6 bases, and 17 bases separated the two germline ends.

This chain links TRBV19 with TRBJ2-5, with D tentatively TRBD2 (5 bases). V was pared by 3 bases and J by 5 bases, with 10 bases between. From germline, CDR1 is LNHDA and CDR2 SQIVND (reference sequence). CDR3 length: 13 amino acids. The CDR3 region is CASSIAGEETQYF. CDR3 bases: TGTGCCAGTAGTATTGCGGGTGAGGAGACCCAGTACTTC.

The J gene is TRBJ2-1, the V gene TRBV7-3, with D possibly being TRBD1 (6 bases). Germline V gives CDR1 SGHTA, CDR2 FQGTGA. The CDR3 runs to 12 residues. With 3 bases removed from V and 9 bases from J, the gap between germline ends came to 9 bases. The CDR3 DNA reads as TGTGCCAGCAGCTTTTTACAGGGTGAGCAGTTCTTC. Its translation: CASSFLQGEQFF.

The chain links TRBV4-3 to TRBJ1-1; D gene unclear. The V and J ends lost 0 bases and 10 bases respectively, with 12 bases between them. The V gene's germline CDR1 is LGHNA and CDR2 YSLEER. CDR3 length: 13 amino acids. The CDR3 region has the DNA TGCGCCAGCAGCCAAGATAGGCGCGGAGGAGCTTTCTTT. It translates to CASSQDRRGGAFF.

The chain recombines TRBV19 with TRBJ1-3; D is ambiguous. The CDR3 has 15 residues. Germline-derived CDR1 and CDR2 are LNHDA and SQIVND (reference sequence). V dropped 3 bases and J dropped 2 bases, with 11 bases sitting between them. This CDR3 reads CASSIGRATGNTIYF. The CDR3 DNA follows: TGTGCCAGTAGTATTGGTAGAGCAACTGGAAACACCATATATTTT.

The chain employs TRBV5-1 and TRBJ2-1; the match to TRBD2 covers 9 bases. Trimming removed 4 bases from V and 7 bases from J; junction bases left unmatched: 12. The CDR3 has 16 residues. Germline assignment: CDR1 SGHRS and CDR2 YFSETQ. The CDR3 is CASSPSLAGGRNEQFF. The CDR3, as DNA: TGCGCCAGCAGCCCCTCGTTGGCGGGGGGGAGGAATGAGCAGTTCTTC.

V usage is TRBV15 and J usage is TRBJ1-5, with D possibly matching TRBD1 (6 bases). The ends were cut back, 5 bases at V and 1 base at J, with 12 bases in the middle. Germline loops: CDR1 LNHNV, CDR2 YYDKDF (reference sequence). This CDR3 has 15 amino acids. CDR3 region: CATSLQGTSNQPQHF. CDR3 DNA sequence: TGTGCCACCAGCCTACAGGGTACCAGCAATCAGCCCCAGCATTTT.

The chain carries TRBV4-3 and TRBJ1-2; a weak D match, TRBD1 (5 bases). Germline assignment: CDR1 LGHNA and CDR2 YSLEER. CDR3 size: 15 residues. V shed 0 bases and J shed 4 bases, with 12 bases lying between them. CDR3 nucleotide sequence: TGCGCCAGCAGCCAAGATTTTCAGGGATTCTATGGCTACACCTTC. It specifies CASSQDFQGFYGYTF.

This clone was detected only once. V gene TRBV5-1 combines with J gene TRBJ2-3; no firm D call. V lost 0 bases, J lost 2 bases, and 7 bases lay in between. From germline, CDR1 is SGHRS and CDR2 YFSETQ. CDR3 length: 14 residues. CDR3 sequence: CASSLDSPTDTQYF. CDR3 coding DNA: TGCGCCAGCAGCTTGGACAGCCCCACAGATACGCAGTATTTT.

This clone has just a few counts. The chain carries TRBV7-2 and TRBJ1-5, with 8 bases fitting TRBD1. The germline CDR1 and CDR2 sequences are SGHTA and FQGNSA. This CDR3 is built from 14 residues. V dropped 5 bases and J dropped 7; count of bases not matched to a gene: 7. CDR3 loop: CASSPWTGNQPQHF. CDR3 nucleotide sequence: TGTGCCAGCAGCCCCTGGACAGGGAACCAGCCCCAGCATTTT.

This clone was seen a handful of times. This chain connects TRBV11-2 to TRBJ2-7; D is possibly TRBD1 (6 bases). CDR3 length: 16 residues. Trimming shortened V by 5 bases and J by 6 bases, and 23 bases separated the two germline ends. The germline V gene has CDR1 SGHAT and CDR2 FQNNGV. DNA of the CDR3: TGTGCCAGCAGCAACCTCAGGGGCCTCCCTCCCTTCGAGCAGTACTTC. Translation: CASSNLRGLPPFEQYF.

CDR3 sequence (DNA): TGTGCCAGCAGGCCCGGGGTCTATGGCTACACCTTC. It codes for CASRPGVYGYTF. The chain combines TRBV6-1 with TRBJ1-2; D not certain. Trimming shortened V by 6 bases and J by 4 bases, and 9 bases separated the two germline ends. The CDR3 is 12 amino acids. The germline CDR1 and CDR2 sequences are MNHNS and SASEGT.

The rearrangement links TRBV7-9 to TRBJ1-1; the D gene is possibly TRBD1 (5 bases). CDR1 is SEHNR and CDR2 is FQNEAQ in the germline V gene (reference sequence). The V end lost 5 bases, the J end lost 5 bases, and 18 bases lay between the germline ends. The CDR3 has 15 residues. CDR3 nucleotides: TGTGCCAGCAGCATACTTCTCGGGGGAGGTACTGAAGCTTTCTTT. Protein: CASSILLGGGTEAFF.

CDR3 residues: CSEQRDFLTEAFF. CDR3 bases: TGCAGCGAGCAACGGGACTTTCTCACTGAAGCTTTCTTT. The chain links TRBV29-1 to TRBJ1-1; a possible D gene is TRBD1 (5 bases). V was cut by 7 bases and J by 4 bases, with 16 bases left in between. This CDR3 comprises 13 residues. CDR1 SQVTM and CDR2 ANQGSEA come from the germline V gene.

The J gene is TRBJ2-1, the V gene TRBV6-5, with D perhaps matching TRBD1 (5 bases). V was clipped by 3 bases and J by 8 bases, with 14 bases between them. The CDR3 loop spans 14 amino acids. The germline V gene encodes CDR1 MNHEY and CDR2 SVGAGI. Here the CDR3 reads CASSYGQGLDEQFF. The CDR3 DNA reads as TGTGCCAGCAGTTATGGTCAGGGTTTGGATGAGCAGTTCTTC.

This clone was found a few times. This rearrangement joins TRBV30 to TRBJ1-2; possible D gene TRBD1, 6 bases. V was shortened by 4 bases and J by 3 bases, with 12 bases between the two germline ends. This CDR3 has 13 amino acids. CDR1 GTSNPN and CDR2 SVGIG come from the germline V gene (reference sequence). The CDR3: CAWKRRQDYGYTF. In nucleotides, the CDR3 is TGTGCCTGGAAGCGCCGACAGGACTATGGCTACACCTTC.

The chain is built from TRBV7-2 and TRBJ1-1, with 8 bases that match TRBD1. Looked up from germline, CDR1 is SGHTA and CDR2 is FQGNSA. The ends lost 5 bases at V and 1 base at J; junction bases unmatched: 9. This CDR3 has 16 residues. The CDR3 protein is CASSLGQGWGNTEAFF. CDR3 nucleotides: TGTGCCAGCAGCCTCGGACAGGGCTGGGGGAACACTGAAGCTTTCTTT.

The V call is TRBV6-1, the J call TRBJ1-2, with 7 positions matching TRBD1. Trimming at V came to 4 bases and at J to 6 bases, leaving 8 bases not matched to a gene. The CDR3 length is 14 residues. CDR1 is MNHNS and CDR2 is SASEGT in the germline V gene. CDR3 loop: CASSATGVYDGYTF. For the CDR3, the DNA is TGTGCCAGCAGTGCCACAGGGGTTTACGATGGCTACACCTTC.

This clone was seen more than once but under ten times. CDR3 coding DNA: TGTGCTGTTAGGGGGCGCTTAGAGACCCAGTACTTC. Its translation is CAVRGRLETQYF. The chain joins TRBV7-7 to TRBJ2-5; 7 bases fit TRBD1. Germline V CDR1 and CDR2: SSHAT, FNYEAQ (reference sequence). The CDR3 has 12 residues.

J is TRBJ1-4 and V is TRBV19; no clear D. The CDR3 is 14 residues long. The ends were cut back, 5 bases at V and 7 bases at J, with 14 bases in the middle. The germline CDR1 and CDR2 sequences are LNHDA and SQIVND (reference sequence). CDR3 amino acids: CASSPREVGEKLFF. The CDR3 DNA follows: TGTGCCAGTAGTCCGCGGGAGGTGGGTGAAAAACTGTTTTTT.